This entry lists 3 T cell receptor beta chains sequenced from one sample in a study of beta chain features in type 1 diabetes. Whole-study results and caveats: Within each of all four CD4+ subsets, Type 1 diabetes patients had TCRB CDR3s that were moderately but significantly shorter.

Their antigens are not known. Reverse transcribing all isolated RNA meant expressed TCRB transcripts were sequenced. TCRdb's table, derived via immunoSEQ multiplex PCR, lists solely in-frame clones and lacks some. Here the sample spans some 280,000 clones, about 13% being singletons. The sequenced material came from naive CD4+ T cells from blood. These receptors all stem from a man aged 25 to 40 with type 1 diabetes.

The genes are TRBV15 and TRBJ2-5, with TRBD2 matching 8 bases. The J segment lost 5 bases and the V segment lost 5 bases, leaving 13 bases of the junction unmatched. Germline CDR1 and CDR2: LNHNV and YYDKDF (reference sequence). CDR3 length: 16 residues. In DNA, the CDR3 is TGTGCCACCAGCCCGCGCGTGCAGGCGGGAGGTGAGACCCAGTACTTC. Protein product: CATSPRVQAGGETQYF.

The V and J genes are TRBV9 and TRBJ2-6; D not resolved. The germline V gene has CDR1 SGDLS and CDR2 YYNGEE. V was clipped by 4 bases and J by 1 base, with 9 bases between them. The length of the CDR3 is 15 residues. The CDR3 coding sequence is TGTGCCAGCAGCCCCTCCGGGTCTGGGGCCAACGTCCTGACTTTC. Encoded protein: CASSPSGSGANVLTF.

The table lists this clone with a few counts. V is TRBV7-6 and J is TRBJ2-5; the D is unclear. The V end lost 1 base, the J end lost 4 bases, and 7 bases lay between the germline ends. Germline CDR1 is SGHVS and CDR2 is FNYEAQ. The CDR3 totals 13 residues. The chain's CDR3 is CASSLENLETQYF. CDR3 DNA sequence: TGTGCCAGCAGCTTAGAAAATCTAGAGACCCAGTACTTC.